These 17 T cell receptor beta chains share one sample of origin, sequenced in a study of T cells in Graves' hyperthyroidism and ophthalmopathy. From RNA transcripts, TCR beta CDR3 regions were amplified. The HTBI primer set was used in a first-round RT-PCR of the TCR CDR3. TCRdb fed the multiplex PCR reads into MiXCR, producing one record per CDR3 protein. The top ten hold 10% to 13% of the sample, which has about 740,000 distinct CDR3 sequences, less than 15% seen once. The sequenced material came from blood. These receptors were taken from a woman under 30 with Graves' hyperthyroidism.

This clonotype was seen many times. The rearrangement joins TRBV20-1 to TRBJ2-7; D remains unclear. The CDR3 is 13 residues long. The germline V gene encodes CDR1 DFQATT and CDR2 SNEGSKA (reference sequence). Trimming cost V 0 bases and J 5 bases, with 11 bases left between them. In nucleotides, the CDR3 is TGCAGTGCTAGAGACGGTACCCCCAACGAGCAGTACTTC. It translates to CSARDGTPNEQYF.

Many counts were recorded for this clonotype. This sequence joins TRBV7-9 and TRBJ2-7; no clear D gene. The CDR3 sequence is 13 residues long. V was pared by 4 bases and J by 0 bases, with 7 bases between. Germline loops: CDR1 SEHNR, CDR2 FQNEAQ (reference sequence). Here the CDR3 DNA reads TGTGCCAGCAGCTCATCCGTCTCCTACGAGCAGTACTTC. This encodes CASSSSVSYEQYF.

This clonotype was seen at least ten times. The chain joins TRBV13 to TRBJ2-1, with a tentative D call TRBD2 (5 bases). Trimming cost V 5 bases and J 6 bases, with 8 bases left between them. Per germline, CDR1 PRHDT and CDR2 FYEKMQ (reference sequence). The CDR3 loop spans 12 amino acids. The DNA of the CDR3 is TGTGCCAGCAGCCCGGCGGGCAATGAGCAGTTCTTC. It is translated as CASSPAGNEQFF.

This clonotype has a handful of counts. The rearrangement joins TRBV14 to TRBJ1-4, with a possible D match to TRBD1 (5 bases). The CDR3 is 15 amino acids. The V gene lost 4 bases and the J gene lost 8 bases, with 17 bases spanning the gap. Per germline, CDR1 SGHDN and CDR2 FVKESK. For the CDR3, the DNA is TGTGCCAGCAGCCGGGGGTCACGCATTGGGGAAAAACTGTTTTTT. Translating gives CASSRGSRIGEKLFF.

V usage is TRBV20-1 and J usage is TRBJ1-5; weak D call: TRBD1 (5 bases). The CDR3 has 12 residues. V gave up 5 bases and J gave up 7 bases, with 12 bases separating them. Germline CDR1 DFQATT, CDR2 SNEGSKA (reference sequence). The CDR3 sequence: CSARGGRQPQHF. The CDR3 DNA is TGCAGTGCTCGGGGGGGGAGACAGCCCCAGCATTTT.

Only a few counts were recorded for this clonotype. This rearrangement joins TRBV6-1 to TRBJ1-1, with D tentatively TRBD1 (6 bases). Germline V gene data show CDR1 as MNHNS and CDR2 as SASEGT. V was trimmed by 4 bases and J by 5 bases, leaving 8 bases between them. The CDR3 runs 12 residues. CDR3 sequence (DNA): TGTGCCAGCAGTGCAGGGGTTACTGAAGCTTTCTTT. Protein product: CASSAGVTEAFF.

This clonotype was counted a few times. Here the CDR3 DNA reads TGTGCCAGCAGTCCCGCGCCAGGGAGCTATGGCTACACCTTC. It is translated as CASSPAPGSYGYTF. The genes are TRBV27 and TRBJ1-2; a weak D match, TRBD1 (5 bases). Trimming removed 5 bases from V and 4 bases from J, with 14 bases in between. This CDR3 is built from 14 residues. CDR1 and CDR2 from the germline V gene are MNHEY and SMNVEV (reference sequence).

There are many counts of this clonotype. V and J are TRBV2 and TRBJ2-1, with a weak D call TRBD2 (5 bases). The CDR3 contains 15 residues. Trimming removed 7 bases at V and 1 base at J, with 14 bases between. The V gene's germline CDR1 is SNHLY and CDR2 FYNNEI. The chain's CDR3 is CASTLRVPSYNEQFF. CDR3 coding DNA: TGTGCCAGCACCCTGCGGGTTCCTTCCTACAATGAGCAGTTCTTC.

The chain is built from TRBV7-9 and TRBJ2-1; 12 bases are a match to TRBD2. The CDR3 runs 16 residues. Trimming cost V 5 bases and J 9 bases; bases outside gene matches: 11. Germline loops: CDR1 SEHNR, CDR2 FQNEAQ (reference sequence). CDR3 nucleotide sequence: TGTGCCAGCAGCCTGCTGTCTAGCGGGAGGGCCCCTGAGCAGTTCTTC. Its translation is CASSLLSSGRAPEQFF.

The chain couples TRBV4-3 to TRBJ1-2, with TRBD1 as a possible D gene (5 bases). The CDR3 covers 19 residues. Germline CDR1 LGHNA, CDR2 YSLEER. Trimming pared 0 bases from V and 5 bases from J, leaving 25 bases between. The CDR3: CASSQDGGGLPRWEYGYTF. CDR3 in DNA: TGCGCCAGCAGCCAAGATGGGGGGGGACTCCCGCGTTGGGAGTATGGCTACACCTTC.

The V gene is TRBV27, the J gene TRBJ1-6; D may be TRBD1 (5 bases). CDR3 length equals 16 residues. Between the trimmed V and J ends, which lost 2 bases and 10 bases, there was a span of 18 bases. CDR1 and CDR2 (germline): MNHEY, SMNVEV (reference sequence). The CDR3 nucleotides are TGTGCCAGCAGTTTAATGTGGGACCCTTTAGGGTCACCCCTCCACTTT. Its protein is CASSLMWDPLGSPLHF.

The V and J genes are TRBV7-9 and TRBJ2-1; possibly TRBD1 or TRBD2 for D (5 bases each). Trimming cost V 1 base and J 7 bases, with 14 bases left between them. Germline V gene lookup returns CDR1 SEHNR and CDR2 FQNEAQ (reference sequence). This CDR3 contains 15 residues. The chain's CDR3 is CASSLVPEWGNEQFF. The CDR3, as DNA: TGTGCCAGCAGCTTAGTACCCGAATGGGGGAATGAGCAGTTCTTC.

This sequence joins TRBV28 and TRBJ2-7, with unresolved D. V lost 6 bases and J lost 5, with 11 bases in between. Germline CDR1 and CDR2: MDHEN and SYDVKM. This CDR3 is 12 amino acids long. The CDR3 DNA reads TGTGCCAGCAGCTCCTCTGGGGACGAGCAGTACTTC. Translated, it gives CASSSSGDEQYF. The whole variable domain, filled in from reference TRBV28 and TRBJ2-7, reads DVKVTQSSRYLVKRTGEKVFLECVQDMDHENMFWYRQDPGLGLRLIYFSYDVKMKEKGDIPEGYSVSREKKERFSLILESASTNQTSMYLCASSSSGDEQYFGPGTRLTVT.

The chain links TRBV7-9 to TRBJ2-3, with D unclear. V shed 0 bases and J shed 4 bases, with 8 bases lying between them. Looked up from germline, CDR1 is SEHNR and CDR2 is FQNEAQ (reference sequence). The CDR3 runs to 14 residues. The CDR3 protein is CASSLAYRSDTQYF. CDR3 sequence (DNA): TGTGCCAGCAGCTTAGCGTACCGCTCAGATACGCAGTATTTT.

This clonotype came up many times. This chain joins TRBV28 and TRBJ1-5; 8 bases fit TRBD1. V lost 3 bases, J lost 10 bases, and 23 bases stayed unmatched. Germline assignment: CDR1 MDHEN and CDR2 SYDVKM. The CDR3 runs 19 residues. Here the CDR3 DNA reads TGTGCCAGCAGTTTTTTTCAATTGAAAGGGGACAGGTTTGTCCAACCCCAGCATTTT. Its translation is CASSFFQLKGDRFVQPQHF. Full variable domain (missing parts from reference TRBV28 and TRBJ1-5): DVKVTQSSRYLVKRTGEKVFLECVQDMDHENMFWYRQDPGLGLRLIYFSYDVKMKEKGDIPEGYSVSREKKERFSLILESASTNQTSMYLCASSFFQLKGDRFVQPQHFGDGTRLSIL.

The V gene is TRBV6-2 or TRBV6-3, the J gene TRBJ2-7; 15 bases map to TRBD2. The ends lost 0 bases at V and 0 bases at J; junction bases unmatched: 6. Germline V gene sequence: CDR1 MNHEY, CDR2 SVGEGT. The CDR3 has 19 amino acids. The chain's CDR3 is CASSYSGLAGGPLSYEQYF. The CDR3 coding sequence is TGTGCCAGCAGTTACTCCGGACTAGCGGGAGGGCCACTCTCCTACGAGCAGTACTTC.

The sample holds many counts of this clonotype. V gene TRBV7-9 combines with J gene TRBJ1-2; the D is unclear. The V end was cut by 4 bases, the J end by 3 bases, with 15 bases between. The germline V gene has CDR1 SEHNR and CDR2 FQNEAQ (reference sequence). CDR3 length equals 15 residues. CDR3 in amino acids: CASSSVDGSDYGYTF. DNA for the CDR3: TGTGCCAGCAGCTCTGTGGATGGCTCAGACTATGGCTACACCTTC.